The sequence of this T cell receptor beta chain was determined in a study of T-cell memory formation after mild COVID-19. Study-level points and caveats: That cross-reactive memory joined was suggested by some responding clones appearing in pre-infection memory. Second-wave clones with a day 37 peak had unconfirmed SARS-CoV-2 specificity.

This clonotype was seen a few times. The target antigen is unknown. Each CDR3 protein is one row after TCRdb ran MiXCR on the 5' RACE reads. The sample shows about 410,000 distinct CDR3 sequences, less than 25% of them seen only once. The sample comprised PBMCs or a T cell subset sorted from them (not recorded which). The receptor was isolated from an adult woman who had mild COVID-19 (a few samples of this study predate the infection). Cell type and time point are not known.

This CDR3 reads CATSDRPPGLGARTYF. The CDR3 DNA is TGTGCCACCAGTGACCGCCCTCCGGGACTAGGGGCCCGTACGTACTTC. The chain carries TRBV24-1 and TRBJ2-5; TRBD2 matches 8 bases. Per the germline V gene, CDR1 is KGHDR and CDR2 is SFDVKD. The CDR3 is 16 residues long. V shed 4 bases, J shed 13 bases, and the junction held 19 bases outside the gene matches.